The 14 T cell receptor beta chains in this list originate from one sample, sequenced in a study of T cell responses to AZD1222 COVID-19 vaccine. This table comes from immunoSEQ multiplex PCR, and its TCRdb copy is limited to in-frame clones, with some not included. The profile shows about 140,000 clones, around 90% of them singletons. The sequences come from peripheral blood, collected on day 0 of AZD1222 vaccination. These receptors all stem from an adult in good health.

The gene calls are TRBV7-9 and TRBJ2-4; D possibly matches TRBD1 or TRBD2 (5 bases each). The length of the CDR3 is 14 residues. Germline lookup yields CDR1 SEHNR and CDR2 FQNEAQ (reference sequence). Trimming took off 8 bases at V and 2 bases at J, with 13 bases between the two ends. CDR3 residues: CASGDSGSKNIQYF. In DNA form, the CDR3 reads TGTGCCAGCGGAGACAGCGGTTCCAAAAACATTCAGTACTTC.

The chain links TRBV6-5 to TRBJ2-3, with D perhaps matching TRBD1 (5 bases). From germline, CDR1 is MNHEY and CDR2 SVGAGI. There are 15 residues in the CDR3. Deletions cut 7 bases from V and 4 bases from J, with 18 bases between. CDR3 sequence (DNA): TGTGCCAGCACTCTTAAACCTGGGGCGGCAGATACGCAGTATTTT. It specifies CASTLKPGAADTQYF.

The V call is TRBV18, the J call TRBJ1-1, with D maybe TRBD1 (5 bases). Germline values: CDR1 KGHSH, CDR2 LQKENI. This CDR3 is built from 13 residues. Trimming left V 0 bases short and J 4 bases short, with 6 bases between. The CDR3 here is CASSPPGRTEAFF. The CDR3 DNA is TGTGCCAGCTCACCACCGGGACGCACTGAAGCTTTCTTT.

The chain combines TRBV9 with TRBJ1-2; D is possibly TRBD1 (5 bases). The CDR3 has 14 amino acids. Trimming shortened V by 0 bases and J by 8 bases, and 14 bases separated the two germline ends. Germline V gene data show CDR1 as SGDLS and CDR2 as YYNGEE. CDR3 loop: CASSVGTAGDGYTF. The CDR3 nucleotides read TGTGCCAGCAGCGTAGGGACGGCGGGGGACGGCTACACCTTC.

The chain has TRBV15 and TRBJ2-7, with D tentatively TRBD1 (5 bases). This CDR3 region has 12 residues. V lost 11 bases, J lost 6 bases, and 17 bases lay in between. Germline CDR1 is LNHNV and CDR2 is YYDKDF (reference sequence). The CDR3 coding sequence is TGTGCCGCCGGGCAGGGTATGAGCGAGCAGTACTTC. It encodes CAAGQGMSEQYF.

This rearrangement joins TRBV11-2 to TRBJ1-1; a weak D match, TRBD1 (6 bases). Germline V gene lookup returns CDR1 SGHAT and CDR2 FQNNGV. This CDR3 region has 15 residues. V lost 5 bases and J lost 4, with 17 bases in between. In nucleotides, the CDR3 is TGTGCCAGCAGCCTCCCGTGGACAGTCGGCACTGAAGCTTTCTTT. As protein: CASSLPWTVGTEAFF.

In this sample, this clone turned up a few times. This chain links TRBV18 with TRBJ2-7; 9 nucleotides match TRBD1. Germline trimming cut 3 bases from V and 0 bases from J; bases unmatched to any gene: 6. The CDR3 covers 16 residues. CDR1 KGHSH and CDR2 LQKENI come from the germline V gene. CDR3 coding DNA: TGTGCCAGCTCACCGCGGGACAGGGTGGACTCCTACGAGCAGTACTTC. This encodes CASSPRDRVDSYEQYF.

The J gene is TRBJ1-6, the V gene TRBV3-1 (or the pseudogene TRBV3-2); unclear D gene. This CDR3 has 14 amino acids. The V end was cut by 0 bases, the J end by 9 bases, with 9 bases between. Germline V gene lookup returns CDR1 LGHDT and CDR2 YNNKEL (reference sequence). DNA for the CDR3: TGTGCCAGCAGCCAAGATGGAATGAGTTCACCCCTCCACTTT. Translation gives CASSQDGMSSPLHF.

The chain has TRBV29-1 and TRBJ1-2; D remains ambiguous. The V and J ends lost 4 bases and 1 base respectively, with 7 bases between them. The CDR3 is 12 residues long. The germline gives CDR1 SQVTM, CDR2 ANQGSEA. The DNA of the CDR3 is TGCAGCGTTGGTCACGGTAACTATGGCTACACCTTC. Translating gives CSVGHGNYGYTF. Full variable domain (rest looked up from reference TRBV29-1 and TRBJ1-2): SAVISQKPSRDICQRGTSLTIQCQVDSQVTMMFWYRQQPGQSLTLIATANQGSEATYESGFVIDKFPISRPNLTFSTLTVSNMSPEDSSIYLCSVGHGNYGYTFGSGTRLTVV.

The chain employs TRBV11-2 and TRBJ2-5; D remains unclear. V was cut by 1 base and J by 5 bases, with 11 bases left in between. This CDR3 region has 14 residues. Germline V gives CDR1 SGHAT, CDR2 FQNNGV. The CDR3 nucleotides read TGTGCCAGCAGCTTAGCCCTGATGGTGGAGACCCAGTACTTC. Translated, it gives CASSLALMVETQYF. Filled out from reference TRBV11-2 and TRBJ2-5, the complete variable domain reads EAGVAQSPRYKIIEKRQSVAFWCNPISGHATLYWYQQILGQGPKLLIQFQNNGVVDDSQLPKDRFSAERLKGVDSTLKIQPAKLEDSAVYLCASSLALMVETQYFGPGTRLLVL.

About this clone: The same CDR3 is also encoded by other DNA sequences in this sample. V and J are TRBV2 and TRBJ2-7; unclear D gene. Trimming pared 5 bases from V and 4 bases from J, leaving 6 bases between. The length of the CDR3 is 11 residues. Germline lookup yields CDR1 SNHLY and CDR2 FYNNEI. CDR3 bases: TGTGCCAGCAGTTATTCGTACGAGCAGTACTTC. Its translation is CASSYSYEQYF.

The chain combines TRBV7-2 with TRBJ1-6; no clear D. Germline V gene data show CDR1 as SGHTA and CDR2 as FQGNSA. V shed 1 base and J shed 10 bases, with 14 bases lying between them. The CDR3 consists of 15 residues. CDR3 nucleotide sequence: TGTGCCAGCAGCTTAGGTCTTACCGGGAGCTCACCCCTCCACTTT. Protein: CASSLGLTGSSPLHF.

The rearrangement joins TRBV12-3 or TRBV12-4 to TRBJ1-2; D not resolved. V gave up 3 bases and J gave up 8 bases, with 10 bases separating them. This CDR3 spans 12 amino acids. The CDR3 DNA follows: TGTGCCAGCAGTTTCGGGCGTTGGGGCTACACCTTC. Translating gives CASSFGRWGYTF.

This chain links TRBV5-1 with TRBJ2-5; 14 nucleotides line up with TRBD2. Germline CDR1 and CDR2: SGHRS and YFSETQ. V gave up 4 bases and J gave up 1 base; unmatched junction bases: 9. The CDR3 is 18 amino acids. CDR3 in amino acids: CASSRGTSGSTTQETQYF. The CDR3 DNA reads TGCGCCAGCAGCCGCGGGACTAGCGGGAGTACCACCCAAGAGACCCAGTACTTC.